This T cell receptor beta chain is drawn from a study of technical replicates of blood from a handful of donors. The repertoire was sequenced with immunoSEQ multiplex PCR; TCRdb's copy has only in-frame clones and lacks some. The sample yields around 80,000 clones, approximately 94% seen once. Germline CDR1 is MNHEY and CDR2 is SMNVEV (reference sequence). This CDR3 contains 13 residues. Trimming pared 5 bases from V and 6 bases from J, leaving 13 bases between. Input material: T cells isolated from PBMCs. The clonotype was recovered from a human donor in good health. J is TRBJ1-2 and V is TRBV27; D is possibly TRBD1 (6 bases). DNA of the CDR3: TGTGCCAGCAGTCCTGGGGCAGGGGATGGCTACACCTTC. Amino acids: CASSPGAGDGYTF.